The present T cell receptor beta chain was sequenced within a study of T cells in Graves' hyperthyroidism and ophthalmopathy. Using RNA transcripts as the source, TCR beta CDR3 regions were amplified. RT-PCR in the first round (using the HTBI primer set) targeted the TCR CDR3. Each CDR3 protein gets one entry after TCRdb re-called the multiplex PCR reads with MiXCR. This repertoire shows about 610,000 distinct CDR3 sequences, over 12% found once; its top ten account for over 3.5%. Germline values: CDR1 LNHDA, CDR2 SQIVND (reference sequence). The V end was cut by 2 bases, the J end by 1 base, with 15 bases between. There are 16 residues in the CDR3. This clonotype was found a few times.

This clonotype was sampled from a middle-aged woman with Graves' ophthalmopathy. The sample comprised blood. The chain couples TRBV19 to TRBJ2-7; possibly TRBD2 for D (6 bases). In DNA form, the CDR3 reads TGTGCCAGTAGTATATCGGGGGAGATCGGGTCCTACGAGCAGTACTTC. Amino acids: CASSISGEIGSYEQYF.